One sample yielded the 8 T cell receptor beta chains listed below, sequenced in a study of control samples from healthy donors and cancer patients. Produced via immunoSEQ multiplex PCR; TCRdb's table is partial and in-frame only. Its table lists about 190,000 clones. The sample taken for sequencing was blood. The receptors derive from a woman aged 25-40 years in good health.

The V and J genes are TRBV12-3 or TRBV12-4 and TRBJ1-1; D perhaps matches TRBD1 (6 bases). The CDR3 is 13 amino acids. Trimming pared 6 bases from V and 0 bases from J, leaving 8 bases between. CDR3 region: CASRYRVNTEAFF. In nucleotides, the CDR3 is TGTGCCAGCAGATACAGGGTGAACACTGAAGCTTTCTTT.

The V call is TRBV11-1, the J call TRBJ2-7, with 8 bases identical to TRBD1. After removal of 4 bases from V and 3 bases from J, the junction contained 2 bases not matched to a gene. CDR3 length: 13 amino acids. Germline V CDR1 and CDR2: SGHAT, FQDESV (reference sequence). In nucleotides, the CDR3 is TGTGCCAGCAGCTGGGACAGGAACTACGAGCAGTACTTC. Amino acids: CASSWDRNYEQYF.

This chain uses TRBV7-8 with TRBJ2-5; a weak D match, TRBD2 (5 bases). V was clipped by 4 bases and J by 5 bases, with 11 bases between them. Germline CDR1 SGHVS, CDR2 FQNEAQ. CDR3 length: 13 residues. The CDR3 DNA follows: TGTGCCAGCAGCTATGGTAGGGAGGAGACCCAGTACTTC. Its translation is CASSYGREETQYF.

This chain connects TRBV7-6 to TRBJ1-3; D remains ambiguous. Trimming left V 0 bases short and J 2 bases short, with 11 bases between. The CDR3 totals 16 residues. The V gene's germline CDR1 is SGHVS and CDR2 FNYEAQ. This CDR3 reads CASSLAPPQAGNTIYF. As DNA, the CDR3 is TGTGCCAGCAGCTTAGCGCCCCCGCAGGCTGGAAACACCATATATTTT.

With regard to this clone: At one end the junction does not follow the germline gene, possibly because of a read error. DNA of the CDR3: TGCGCCAACTCGGGGGCGGGGGACACCGGGGAGCTGTTTTTT. It codes for CANSGAGDTGELFF. The genes are TRBV7-9 and TRBJ2-2; D might be TRBD2 (7 bases). The CDR3 length is 14 residues. The germline V gene has CDR1 SEHNR and CDR2 FQNEAQ (reference sequence).

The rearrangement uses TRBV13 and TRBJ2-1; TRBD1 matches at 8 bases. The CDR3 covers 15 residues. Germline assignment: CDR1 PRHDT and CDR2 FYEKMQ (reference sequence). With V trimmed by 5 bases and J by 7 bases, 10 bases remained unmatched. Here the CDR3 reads CASSHQWTGTNEQFF. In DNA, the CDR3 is TGTGCCAGCAGCCATCAGTGGACAGGGACGAATGAGCAGTTCTTC.

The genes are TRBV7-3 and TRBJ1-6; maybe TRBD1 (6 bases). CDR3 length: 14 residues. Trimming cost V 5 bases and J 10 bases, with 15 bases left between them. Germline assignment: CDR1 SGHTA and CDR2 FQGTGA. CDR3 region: CASSHGGLGSPLHF. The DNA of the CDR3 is TGTGCCAGCAGCCACGGGGGCCTTGGGTCACCCCTCCACTTT.

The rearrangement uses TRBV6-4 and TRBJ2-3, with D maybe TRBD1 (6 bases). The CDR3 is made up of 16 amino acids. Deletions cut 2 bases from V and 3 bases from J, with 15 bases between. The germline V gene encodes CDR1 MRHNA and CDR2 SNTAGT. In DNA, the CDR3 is TGTGCCAGCAGTGACCTTTCTACAGGGAGTACAGATACGCAGTATTTT. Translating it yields CASSDLSTGSTDTQYF.